The entry below gives a single TCR beta chain sequence along with its context. Its specificity is unknown. These data originate in a study of T-cell memory formation after mild COVID-19. Study at large: The study found TCR clusters largely donor specific.

Study-wide points: Clones which contracted sat mainly in CM and EM if CD4+, and in EMRA if CD8+. The authors did not confirm SARS-CoV-2 specificity of second-wave clones peaking day 37.

CDR1 is SNHLY and CDR2 is FYNNEI in the germline V gene. This CDR3 is 14 amino acids long. V was shortened by 3 bases and J by 0 bases, with 8 bases between the two germline ends. Researchers used 5'RACE with constant-segment primers to make TCR alpha and TCR beta cDNA libraries that carry sample barcodes and UMIs. TCRdb recomputed calls from the 5' RACE reads with MiXCR, one row per CDR3 protein. The sample has about 620,000 distinct CDR3 sequences, more than 15% seen once. The chain joins TRBV2 to TRBJ1-1; the D gene is possibly TRBD1 (5 bases). The TCR was taken from an adult woman who had mild COVID-19 (a few samples of this study predate the infection). Cell type and time point are not known. The sample comprised PBMCs or a T cell subset sorted from them (not recorded which). The DNA of the CDR3 is TGTGCCAGCAGTGACCAGGGAGTGAACACTGAAGCTTTCTTT. This translates into CASSDQGVNTEAFF.